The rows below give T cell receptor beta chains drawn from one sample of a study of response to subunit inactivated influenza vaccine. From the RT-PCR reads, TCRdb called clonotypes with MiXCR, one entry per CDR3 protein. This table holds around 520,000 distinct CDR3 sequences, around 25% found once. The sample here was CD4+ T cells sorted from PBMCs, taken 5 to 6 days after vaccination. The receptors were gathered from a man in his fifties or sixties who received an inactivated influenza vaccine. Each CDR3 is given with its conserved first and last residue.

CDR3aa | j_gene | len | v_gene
CSAGRGQTDTQYF | TRBJ2-3 | 13 | TRBV20-1
CASSLVGGGSYNEQFF | TRBJ2-1 | 16 | TRBV7-3
CASTESSGNTIYF | TRBJ1-3 | 13 | TRBV10-1
CASSLAVLLAGRNEQFF | TRBJ2-1 | 17 | TRBV11-2
CSVSMTLNTEAFF | TRBJ1-1 | 13 | TRBV29-1
CASTQGESGELFF | TRBJ2-2 | 13 | TRBV12-3/TRBV12-4
CASSKTGNEQYF | TRBJ2-7 | 12 | TRBV12-3/TRBV12-4
CSVGSSGRANEQYF | TRBJ2-7 | 14 | TRBV29-1
CASSLGDRSSYEQYF | TRBJ2-7 | 15 | TRBV7-2
CAISPDRGEQYF | TRBJ2-7 | 12 | TRBV10-3
CASSFGYNGETQYF | TRBJ2-5 | 14 | TRBV7-2
CSARGGKRGRLYEQYF | TRBJ2-7 | 16 | TRBV20-1
CASSYTWGSTEAFF | TRBJ1-1 | 14 | TRBV6-2/TRBV6-3
CASSYVSSATQYF | TRBJ2-3 | 13 | TRBV6-2/TRBV6-3
CASSRRPGLALEQFF | TRBJ2-1 | 15 | TRBV6-8
CASSSGVKDGYTF | TRBJ1-2 | 13 | TRBV7-2
CASSLSPPYRGGTGELFF | TRBJ2-2 | 18 | TRBV11-2
CATSSPWDRSSSPYNEQFF | TRBJ2-1 | 19 | TRBV15
CASSFIGTDYGYTF | TRBJ1-2 | 14 | TRBV28
CASRARGGQVVEQYF | TRBJ2-7 | 15 | TRBV11-2
CASSLLAASGNTIYF | TRBJ1-3 | 15 | TRBV28
CASSRGAGWNTDTQYF | TRBJ2-3 | 16 | TRBV5-5
CSVEDLAGAPTDTQYF | TRBJ2-3 | 16 | TRBV29-1
CSARGPGETQYF | TRBJ2-5 | 12 | TRBV20-1
CASSSITRGEKLFF | TRBJ1-4 | 14 | TRBV27
CASSLMGTGKETQYF | TRBJ2-5 | 15 | TRBV7-9
CSARESNYGYTF | TRBJ1-2 | 12 | TRBV20-1
CSVENRGGETQYF | TRBJ2-5 | 13 | TRBV29-1